This is a list of T cell receptor beta chains from one sample in a study of OX40 agonist ivuxolimab in advanced cancers. Clones were sequenced by immunoSEQ multiplex PCR, and TCRdb holds only the in-frame ones, with some missing. The table has tens of thousands of clones, 81% seen once. The sequenced sample was CD4+ or CD8+ T cells sorted from blood, obtained in a trial of the OX40 agonist ivuxolimab. The receptors stem from an adult with an advanced solid tumor such as melanoma, head and neck, liver or kidney cancer. The CDR3 runs from the conserved cysteine through the conserved F or W. Fields, in order: J gene, clone size, D gene, V gene, CDR3 DNA, CDR3 protein. The D gene is left open where the match is weak. Some rows have no size entry. The others give once, few or many, or a class for an expanded clone.

j_call: TRBJ1-3; clone_size: once; d_call: TRBD1; v_call: TRBV30; cdr3_nt: TGTGCCTGGAGGAGGGAGGGGGCGTCCGGAAACACCATATATTTT; cdr3_aa: CAWRREGASGNTIYF
j_call: TRBJ1-2; clone_size: .; d_call: .; v_call: TRBV5-1; cdr3_nt: TGCGCCAGCAGCTTGGTGGCGGGTTATGGCTACACCTTC; cdr3_aa: CASSLVAGYGYTF
j_call: TRBJ1-1; clone_size: .; d_call: .; v_call: TRBV11-2; cdr3_nt: TGTGCCAGCAGCTCCATGGGACACCTGAGGGCCGCTTTCTTT; cdr3_aa: CASSSMGHLRAAFF
j_call: TRBJ2-1; clone_size: .; d_call: TRBD2; v_call: TRBV30; cdr3_nt: TGTGCCTGGAGTGGGAGCGGGGGGGCCCAGTTCTTC; cdr3_aa: CAWSGSGGAQFF
j_call: TRBJ2-1; clone_size: once; d_call: .; v_call: TRBV5-6; cdr3_nt: TGTGCCAGCAGCTTGGGTGAAAGCTCCTACAATGAGCAGTTCTTC; cdr3_aa: CASSLGESSYNEQFF
j_call: TRBJ2-7; clone_size: .; d_call: .; v_call: TRBV5-6; cdr3_nt: TGTGCCAGCAGCGAAACAGGGAAGCAGTACTTC; cdr3_aa: CASSETGKQYF
j_call: TRBJ2-5; clone_size: .; d_call: .; v_call: TRBV5-4; cdr3_nt: TGTGCCAGCAGCTTACCGGGACGTCAAGAGACCCAGTACTTC; cdr3_aa: CASSLPGRQETQYF
j_call: TRBJ2-7; clone_size: .; d_call: TRBD2; v_call: TRBV29-1; cdr3_nt: TGCAGCGTTCGGGGGGGGCAGGGAGGTTACGAGCAGTACTTC; cdr3_aa: CSVRGGQGGYEQYF
j_call: TRBJ1-5; clone_size: .; d_call: TRBD1; v_call: TRBV10-3; cdr3_nt: TGTGCCATCAGTGAGTCGACTCGACAGGGCGATCAGCCCCAGCATTTT; cdr3_aa: CAISESTRQGDQPQHF
j_call: TRBJ1-3; clone_size: few; d_call: .; v_call: TRBV5-6; cdr3_nt: TGTGCCAGCAGCTTTGCCACACAGGGTGGAAACACCATATATTTT; cdr3_aa: CASSFATQGGNTIYF
j_call: TRBJ2-3; clone_size: .; d_call: .; v_call: TRBV11-2; cdr3_nt: TGTGCCAGCGGGGACTTCCAGAGCACAGATACGCAGTATTTT; cdr3_aa: CASGDFQSTDTQYF
j_call: TRBJ2-7; clone_size: .; d_call: TRBD1; v_call: TRBV6-1; cdr3_nt: TGTGCCAGCAGTGATTGGGACAGAACCTCCGAGCAGTACTTC; cdr3_aa: CASSDWDRTSEQYF
j_call: TRBJ2-5; clone_size: .; d_call: TRBD1; v_call: TRBV19; cdr3_nt: TGTGCCAGTAGTAGACAGGGTTCAGAAGAGACCCAGTACTTC; cdr3_aa: CASSRQGSEETQYF
j_call: TRBJ2-1; clone_size: .; d_call: .; v_call: TRBV7-6; cdr3_nt: TGTGCCAGCAGCAGGGCGAATGAGCAGTTCTTC; cdr3_aa: CASSRANEQFF
j_call: TRBJ2-2; clone_size: .; d_call: .; v_call: TRBV5-4; cdr3_nt: TGTGCCAGCAGCTTGTCAGCCACGGGATGGAGTAAGGAGCTGTTTTTT; cdr3_aa: CASSLSATGWSKELFF
j_call: TRBJ1-2; clone_size: .; d_call: .; v_call: TRBV14; cdr3_nt: TGTGCCAGCAGCCAAGTGGGTAAAGGGCGCTTCCTTCACTATGGCTACACCTTC; cdr3_aa: CASSQVGKGRFLHYGYTF
j_call: TRBJ2-5; clone_size: .; d_call: .; v_call: TRBV7-9; cdr3_nt: TGTGCCAGCAGCTTAACGTGGAGAGAGACCCAGTACTTC; cdr3_aa: CASSLTWRETQYF
j_call: TRBJ2-2; clone_size: once; d_call: TRBD1; v_call: TRBV11-2; cdr3_nt: TGTGCCAGCAGCCTGGACAGGGTAGTAGGGGAGCTGTTTTTT; cdr3_aa: CASSLDRVVGELFF
j_call: TRBJ1-3; clone_size: .; d_call: TRBD1; v_call: TRBV7-2; cdr3_nt: TGTGCCAGCAGCACCGGGACAGTCGCTGGAAACACCATATATTTT; cdr3_aa: CASSTGTVAGNTIYF
j_call: TRBJ1-1; clone_size: few; d_call: TRBD1; v_call: TRBV5-1; cdr3_nt: TGCGCCAGCAGCTCGACAGGGGGCACTGAAGCTTTCTTT; cdr3_aa: CASSSTGGTEAFF
j_call: TRBJ2-1; clone_size: .; d_call: .; v_call: TRBV19; cdr3_nt: TGTGCCAGTAGTATAGAGAGACGGTACAATGAGCAGTTCTTC; cdr3_aa: CASSIERRYNEQFF
j_call: TRBJ2-5; clone_size: .; d_call: .; v_call: TRBV2; cdr3_nt: TGTGCCAGCAGTGAGGGCAGAGGAGAGACCCAGTACTTC; cdr3_aa: CASSEGRGETQYF
j_call: TRBJ1-1; clone_size: .; d_call: .; v_call: TRBV4-2; cdr3_nt: TGTGCCAGCAGCCAAGATTTTAACAGGAGGAACACTGAAGCTTTCTTT; cdr3_aa: CASSQDFNRRNTEAFF
j_call: TRBJ1-4; clone_size: .; d_call: .; v_call: TRBV25-1; cdr3_nt: TGTGCCAGCACTCGGCTGGTGGGGGAAAAACTGTTTTTT; cdr3_aa: CASTRLVGEKLFF
j_call: TRBJ2-3; clone_size: .; d_call: TRBD2; v_call: TRBV5-1; cdr3_nt: TGCGCCAGCAGCTTGCTAGCGGGGGGCTCTACGGATACGCAGTATTTT; cdr3_aa: CASSLLAGGSTDTQYF
j_call: TRBJ1-5; clone_size: .; d_call: .; v_call: TRBV2; cdr3_nt: TGTGCCAGCAGTGAAATCTGGCAGTCTTATAGCAATCAGCCCCAGCATTTT; cdr3_aa: CASSEIWQSYSNQPQHF
j_call: TRBJ2-7; clone_size: .; d_call: TRBD1; v_call: TRBV5-1; cdr3_nt: TGCGCCAGCAGTGCTGGGACAGGGGAGCGCGAGCAGTACTTC; cdr3_aa: CASSAGTGEREQYF
j_call: TRBJ1-1; clone_size: .; d_call: TRBD1; v_call: TRBV19; cdr3_nt: TGTGCCAGTAGTATAGAGACAGGGTTCACTGAAGCTTTCTTT; cdr3_aa: CASSIETGFTEAFF
j_call: TRBJ1-1; clone_size: few; d_call: .; v_call: TRBV5-1; cdr3_nt: TGCGCCAGCAGCTTGAGTGGGGGGCCCACTGAAGCTTTCTTT; cdr3_aa: CASSLSGGPTEAFF
j_call: TRBJ2-7; clone_size: .; d_call: TRBD2; v_call: TRBV9; cdr3_nt: TGTGCCAGCAGCGTAGGCCTAGCGGGGCCCTACGAGCAGTACTTC; cdr3_aa: CASSVGLAGPYEQYF
j_call: TRBJ2-5; clone_size: .; d_call: .; v_call: TRBV11-2; cdr3_nt: TGTGCCAGCAGCCCGACAAACTCAAGAGAGACCCAGTACTTC; cdr3_aa: CASSPTNSRETQYF
j_call: TRBJ2-2; clone_size: many; d_call: .; v_call: TRBV7-8; cdr3_nt: TGTGCCAGCAGCTACAGGGAATTGAACACCGGGGAGCTGTTTTTT; cdr3_aa: CASSYRELNTGELFF
j_call: TRBJ1-6; clone_size: .; d_call: .; v_call: TRBV18; cdr3_nt: TGTGCCAGCTCACCAGGAGTCAATAGGGATTCACCCCTCCACTTT; cdr3_aa: CASSPGVNRDSPLHF
j_call: TRBJ2-1; clone_size: .; d_call: TRBD2; v_call: TRBV10-3; cdr3_nt: TGTGCCATCAGTTCCTTGACTAGCGGATACAATGAGCAGTTCTTC; cdr3_aa: CAISSLTSGYNEQFF
j_call: TRBJ1-4; clone_size: few; d_call: .; v_call: TRBV29-1; cdr3_nt: TGCAGCGTTACAACAAGAAGGGGGAGCCGAGAAAAACTGTTTTTT; cdr3_aa: CSVTTRRGSREKLFF
j_call: TRBJ2-3; clone_size: .; d_call: .; v_call: TRBV2; cdr3_nt: TGTGCCAGCAGGGAAGCAGTAAACACAGATACGCAGTATTTT; cdr3_aa: CASREAVNTDTQYF
j_call: TRBJ2-2; clone_size: .; d_call: TRBD1; v_call: TRBV7-9; cdr3_nt: TGTGCCAGCAGCCCCGGGACAGGGGGCACCGGGGAGCTGTTTTTT; cdr3_aa: CASSPGTGGTGELFF
j_call: TRBJ1-2; clone_size: .; d_call: .; v_call: TRBV7-2; cdr3_nt: TGTGCCAGCAGCCAAGGGTTTCTAAACTATGGCTACACCTTC; cdr3_aa: CASSQGFLNYGYTF
j_call: TRBJ1-3; clone_size: .; d_call: .; v_call: TRBV6-5; cdr3_nt: TGTGCCAGCAGTTACAATATCAGGGGAGGTAACACCATATATTTT; cdr3_aa: CASSYNIRGGNTIYF
j_call: TRBJ1-4; clone_size: once; d_call: TRBD1; v_call: TRBV5-5; cdr3_nt: TGTGCCAGCAGCCCGACAGGGGGATATGAAAAACTGTTTTTT; cdr3_aa: CASSPTGGYEKLFF
j_call: TRBJ2-7; clone_size: .; d_call: .; v_call: TRBV6-5; cdr3_nt: TGTGCCAGCAGTTACTCGTCAGGACCCTACGAGCAGTACTTC; cdr3_aa: CASSYSSGPYEQYF
j_call: TRBJ1-5; clone_size: .; d_call: .; v_call: TRBV15; cdr3_nt: TGTGCCACCAGCAGAGATCAGAATAGCAATCAGCCCCAGCATTTT; cdr3_aa: CATSRDQNSNQPQHF
j_call: TRBJ2-3; clone_size: .; d_call: TRBD1; v_call: TRBV6-4; cdr3_nt: TGTGCCAGCAGTGGGAACAGGGGGCGAGCCACAGATACGCAGTATTTT; cdr3_aa: CASSGNRGRATDTQYF
j_call: TRBJ1-3; clone_size: many; d_call: TRBD1; v_call: TRBV10-2; cdr3_nt: TGCGCCAGCAGTCGAGGACAGGATGGAAACACCATATATTTT; cdr3_aa: CASSRGQDGNTIYF
j_call: TRBJ1-5; clone_size: .; d_call: TRBD1; v_call: TRBV19; cdr3_nt: TGTACCAGTAGTCACGACAGGGGGCGTCAGCCCCAGCATTTT; cdr3_aa: CTSSHDRGRQPQHF
j_call: TRBJ1-2; clone_size: few; d_call: .; v_call: TRBV4-1; cdr3_nt: TGCGCCAGCAGCTTGAGACGTACTGGTAATGGCTACACCTTC; cdr3_aa: CASSLRRTGNGYTF
j_call: TRBJ1-1; clone_size: .; d_call: .; v_call: TRBV5-4; cdr3_nt: TGTGCCAGCAGCGCTACGGTTGGCGGGACTGAAGCTTTCTTT; cdr3_aa: CASSATVGGTEAFF
j_call: TRBJ1-1; clone_size: once; d_call: .; v_call: TRBV5-6; cdr3_nt: TGTGCCAGCAGCTTGGAGGGTTTGAACACTGAAGCTTTCTTT; cdr3_aa: CASSLEGLNTEAFF
j_call: TRBJ2-5; clone_size: .; d_call: TRBD1; v_call: TRBV5-1; cdr3_nt: TGCGCCAGCAGCGCGGACAGGCGAGAGACCCAGTACTTC; cdr3_aa: CASSADRRETQYF
j_call: TRBJ2-1; clone_size: .; d_call: TRBD2; v_call: TRBV7-8; cdr3_nt: TGTGCCAGCAGCATCAGACTAGCGGGGGCCTTGAGCTCCTACAATGAGCAGTTCTTC; cdr3_aa: CASSIRLAGALSSYNEQFF
j_call: TRBJ2-1; clone_size: .; d_call: TRBD1; v_call: TRBV11-2; cdr3_nt: TGTGCCAGTAGGACAGGGGGGTCGCAGTTCTTC; cdr3_aa: CASRTGGSQFF
j_call: TRBJ2-7; clone_size: once; d_call: .; v_call: TRBV7-6; cdr3_nt: TGTGCCAGCAGCTCCCCGACAAGACCCGAGCAGTACTTC; cdr3_aa: CASSSPTRPEQYF
j_call: TRBJ2-7; clone_size: .; d_call: TRBD2; v_call: TRBV18; cdr3_nt: TGTGCCAGCTCAGCCCTCCGGCCAGGGACTAGCTACGAGCAGTACTTC; cdr3_aa: CASSALRPGTSYEQYF
j_call: TRBJ2-3; clone_size: .; d_call: .; v_call: TRBV6-1; cdr3_nt: TGTGCCAGCAGATCGGGTACGGCAGATACGCAGTATTTT; cdr3_aa: CASRSGTADTQYF
j_call: TRBJ2-5; clone_size: .; d_call: .; v_call: TRBV5-4; cdr3_nt: TGTGCCAGCAGCGTGACACAGCAAGAGACCCAGTACTTC; cdr3_aa: CASSVTQQETQYF